Sequencing of this T cell receptor (beta chain) was carried out in a study of OX40 agonist ivuxolimab in advanced cancers. Generated by immunoSEQ multiplex PCR, the TCRdb table keeps only in-frame clones and is missing some. There are under 140,000 clones in the sample; 89% occur only once, and 0.27% lies in the top ten. The CDR3 totals 14 residues. Germline CDR1 is SGHAT and CDR2 is FQNNGV. After removal of 5 bases from V and 9 bases from J, the junction contained 12 bases not matched to a gene. This clone was recorded only once. This TCR derives from an adult with an advanced solid tumor such as melanoma, head and neck, liver or kidney cancer. This chain joins TRBV11-2 and TRBJ2-7; 8 bases align to TRBD2. Source: CD4+ or CD8+ T cells sorted from blood, taken in a trial of the OX40 agonist ivuxolimab. In DNA form, the CDR3 reads TGTGCCAGCAGCCCCCAGCTAAGCGGGAGCGCGCAGTACTTC. It specifies CASSPQLSGSAQYF.